The rows below give T cell receptor beta chains drawn from one sample of a study of T cell changes during pregnancy in multiple sclerosis. Clones were read by immunoSEQ multiplex PCR, and TCRdb kept only the in-frame ones, dropping some. The table includes approximately 50,000 clones, about 91% detected once. Sequences were derived from CD8+ T cells from peripheral blood mononuclear cells, sampled after pregnancy. The receptor source for this set is a female donor with multiple sclerosis, enrolled in a pregnancy study. Each CDR3 is given without its conserved first and last residue.

ASRQGGTEAF | TRBJ1-1 | TRBV19
ASSRTERDYGYT | TRBJ1-2 | TRBV10-1
ASSFGQFYSYNEQF | TRBJ2-1 | TRBV6-5
ASSLGPLGSMDYGYT | TRBJ1-2 | TRBV7-2
ASSDSSYNEQF | TRBJ2-1 | TRBV6-1
AWTGLTTNEKLF | TRBJ1-4 | TRBV30
ASSVDAGASYEQY | TRBJ2-7 | TRBV9
ASSFYGTGAIEQY | TRBJ2-7 | TRBV5-1
ASSLLAGGFGYNEQF | TRBJ2-1 | TRBV27
ASSLGRTGVHNEQF | TRBJ2-1 | TRBV7-9
ASLTAQGSEETQY | TRBJ2-5 | TRBV10-1
ASSPGTGDVDEQF | TRBJ2-1 | TRBV4-1
ASSETGGWEETQY | TRBJ2-5 | TRBV2
ASSLGQSELF | TRBJ1-4 | TRBV18
ASSWRGGPETQY | TRBJ2-5 | TRBV7-6
ASSPKPGQSPYEQY | TRBJ2-7 | TRBV18
ASSLDSPNNEQF | TRBJ2-1 | TRBV5-6
ASSDQGGNQPQH | TRBJ1-5 | TRBV2
ASSTAGRNEQF | TRBJ2-1 | TRBV11-3
ASSLRGGDTEAF | TRBJ1-1 | TRBV7-3
AIGSGGAYNEQF | TRBJ2-1 | TRBV10-3
ASSLDQGAGLSTDTQY | TRBJ2-3 | TRBV7-9
ASSAGGTETQY | TRBJ2-5 | TRBV27
ASGSFGAAYGYT | TRBJ1-2 | TRBV12-5
ASSPSGDKETQY | TRBJ2-5 | TRBV7-3
ASSPNGASGGNYEQY | TRBJ2-7 | TRBV5-4
SVEGGSLPETQY | TRBJ2-5 | TRBV29-1
ASSGLRGLNNEQF | TRBJ2-1 | TRBV11-2
ASSDVTGGRNGYT | TRBJ1-2 | TRBV6-1
ASSSTTGGENSPLH | TRBJ1-6 | TRBV7-6
SVQDSHYGYT | TRBJ1-2 | TRBV29-1
ASSIRDSNPSPLH | TRBJ1-6 | TRBV4-1
ANTHRRDRQTDNEQF | TRBJ2-1 | TRBV2
ASSPLPGLETDTQY | TRBJ2-3 | TRBV4-1
ASSWAGGQNEQF | TRBJ2-1 | TRBV27
ASTWGGDTEAF | TRBJ1-1 | TRBV5-5
ASSPGTSSGYT | TRBJ1-2 | TRBV5-6
ASSVEGSANYGYT | TRBJ1-2 | TRBV9
ASRMSNEQF | TRBJ2-1 | TRBV19
ASSPGQAYGYT | TRBJ1-2 | TRBV11-2
ASSLLASGEAQETQY | TRBJ2-5 | TRBV25-1
ASSVDGGGLETQY | TRBJ2-5 | TRBV9
ASSLWQGQPQH | TRBJ1-5 | TRBV27
ASSPSGYGYT | TRBJ1-2 | TRBV6-5
ASSSTVSGANVLT | TRBJ2-6 | TRBV6-1
ASSYGTAQETQY | TRBJ2-5 | TRBV27
ASSLGGAGRGEQF | TRBJ2-1 | TRBV7-7
ASSEDRDAGELF | TRBJ2-2 | TRBV13
ASRKLPGQETQY | TRBJ2-5 | TRBV6-5
ASSLTGEVQPQH | TRBJ1-5 | TRBV9
ASSPFFPGGSEQF | TRBJ2-1 | TRBV18
ASVRDRSYEQY | TRBJ2-7 | TRBV21-1
ASSSLQGLGSYEQY | TRBJ2-7 | TRBV28
ASSLGTGGSETQY | TRBJ2-5 | TRBV7-3
SVAKDRSYGYT | TRBJ1-2 | TRBV29-1
ASSPSQGAGNQPQH | TRBJ1-5 | TRBV18
ASSAQANSNQPQH | TRBJ1-5 | TRBV9
ASSIGRAGLYGYT | TRBJ1-2 | TRBV6-5
ASSLSRTLEAF | TRBJ1-1 | TRBV5-6